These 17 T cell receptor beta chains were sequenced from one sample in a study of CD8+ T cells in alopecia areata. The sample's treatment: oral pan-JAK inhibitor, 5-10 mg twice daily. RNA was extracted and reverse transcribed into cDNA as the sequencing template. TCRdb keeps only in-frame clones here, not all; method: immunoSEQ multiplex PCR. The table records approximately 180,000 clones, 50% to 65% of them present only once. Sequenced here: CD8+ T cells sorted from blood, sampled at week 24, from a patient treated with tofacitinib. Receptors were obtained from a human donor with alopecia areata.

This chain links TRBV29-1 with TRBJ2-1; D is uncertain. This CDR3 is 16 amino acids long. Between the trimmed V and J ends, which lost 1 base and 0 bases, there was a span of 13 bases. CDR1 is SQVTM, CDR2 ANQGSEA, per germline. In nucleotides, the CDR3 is TGCAGCGTTGAAGGAGTCCCGGCGACCTCCTACAATGAGCAGTTCTTC. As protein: CSVEGVPATSYNEQFF.

CDR3 sequence reads: CASSATATGNQETQYF. DNA for the CDR3: TGTGCCAGCAGCGCCACCGCCACAGGGAACCAAGAGACCCAGTACTTC. The chain employs TRBV9 and TRBJ2-5; maybe TRBD1 (6 bases). The germline V and J ends were trimmed by 3 bases and 0 bases, with 15 bases remaining between them. Germline values: CDR1 SGDLS, CDR2 YYNGEE. CDR3 length equals 16 residues. The full variable domain, completed using reference TRBV9 and TRBJ2-5, is DSGVTQTPKHLITATGQRVTLRCSPRSGDLSVYWYQQSLDQGLQFLIQYYNGEERAKGNILERFSAQQFPDLHSELNLSSLELGDSALYFCASSATATGNQETQYFGPGTRLLVL.

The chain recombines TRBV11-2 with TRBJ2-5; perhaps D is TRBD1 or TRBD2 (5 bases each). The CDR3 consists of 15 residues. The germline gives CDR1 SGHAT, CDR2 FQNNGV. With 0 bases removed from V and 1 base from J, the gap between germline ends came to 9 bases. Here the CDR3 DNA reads TGTGCCAGCAGCTTAGATTGGGGACCCCAAGAGACCCAGTACTTC. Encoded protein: CASSLDWGPQETQYF.

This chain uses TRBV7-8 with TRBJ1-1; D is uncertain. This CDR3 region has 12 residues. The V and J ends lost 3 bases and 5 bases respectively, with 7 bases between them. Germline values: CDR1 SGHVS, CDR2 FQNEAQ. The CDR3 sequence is CASSLLNTEAFF. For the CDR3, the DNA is TGTGCCAGCAGCTTGTTAAATACTGAAGCTTTCTTT. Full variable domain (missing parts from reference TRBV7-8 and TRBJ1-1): GAGVSQSPRYKVAKRGQDVALRCDPISGHVSLFWYQQALGQGPEFLTYFQNEAQLDKSGLPSDRFFAERPEGSVSTLKIQRTQQEDSAVYLCASSLLNTEAFFGQGTRLTVV.

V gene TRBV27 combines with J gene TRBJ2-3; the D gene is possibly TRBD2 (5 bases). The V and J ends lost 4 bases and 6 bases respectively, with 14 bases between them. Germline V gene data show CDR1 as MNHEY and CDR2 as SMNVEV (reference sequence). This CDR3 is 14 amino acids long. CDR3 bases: TGTGCCAGCAGTTCTCCGGGTACGGGGGATACGCAGTATTTT. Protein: CASSSPGTGDTQYF.

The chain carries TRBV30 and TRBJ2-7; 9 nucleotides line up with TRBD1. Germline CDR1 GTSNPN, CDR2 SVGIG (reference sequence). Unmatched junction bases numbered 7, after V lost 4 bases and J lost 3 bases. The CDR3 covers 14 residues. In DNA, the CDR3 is TGTGCCTGGACCTACGGACAGGGGAGCTACGAGCAGTACTTC. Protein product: CAWTYGQGSYEQYF.

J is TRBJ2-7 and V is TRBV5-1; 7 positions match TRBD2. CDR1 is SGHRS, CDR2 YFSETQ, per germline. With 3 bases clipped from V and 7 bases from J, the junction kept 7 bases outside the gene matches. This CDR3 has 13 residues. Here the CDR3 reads CASSWTRSEEQYF. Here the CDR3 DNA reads TGCGCCAGCAGCTGGACTAGGTCGGAGGAGCAGTACTTC.

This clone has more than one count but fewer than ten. CDR3 coding DNA: TGCAGCGTTGACAGCGGGGGGGATGAGCAGTTCTTC. Encoded protein: CSVDSGGDEQFF. This rearrangement joins TRBV29-1 to TRBJ2-1; 10 bases align to TRBD2. The CDR3 runs 12 residues. The germline CDR1 and CDR2 sequences are SQVTM and ANQGSEA. With V trimmed by 3 bases and J by 8 bases, 1 base remained unmatched.

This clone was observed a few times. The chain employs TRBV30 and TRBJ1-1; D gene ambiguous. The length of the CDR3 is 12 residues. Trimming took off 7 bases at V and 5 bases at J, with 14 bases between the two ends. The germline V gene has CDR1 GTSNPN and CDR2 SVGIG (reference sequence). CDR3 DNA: TGTGCCTCCATCATATACGGGACTGAAGCTTTCTTT. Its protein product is CASIIYGTEAFF. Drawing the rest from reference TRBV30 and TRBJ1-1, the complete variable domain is SQTIHQWPATLVQPVGSPLSLECTVEGTSNPNLYWYRQAAGRGLQLLFYSVGIGQISSEVPQNLSASRPQDRQFILSSKKLLLSDSGFYLCASIIYGTEAFFGQGTRLTVV.

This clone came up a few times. CDR3 nucleotides: TGTGCCAGCAGCGCCTTAGCGGGGGAGGCCTACGAGCAGTACTTC. This gives the protein CASSALAGEAYEQYF. The chain couples TRBV9 to TRBJ2-7; 9 nucleotides agree with TRBD2. The length of the CDR3 is 15 residues. Trimming took 3 bases from V and 2 from J; bases not matched to a gene: 6. Germline loops: CDR1 SGDLS, CDR2 YYNGEE. Full variable domain (rest looked up from reference TRBV9 and TRBJ2-7): DSGVTQTPKHLITATGQRVTLRCSPRSGDLSVYWYQQSLDQGLQFLIQYYNGEERAKGNILERFSAQQFPDLHSELNLSSLELGDSALYFCASSALAGEAYEQYFGPGTRLTVT.

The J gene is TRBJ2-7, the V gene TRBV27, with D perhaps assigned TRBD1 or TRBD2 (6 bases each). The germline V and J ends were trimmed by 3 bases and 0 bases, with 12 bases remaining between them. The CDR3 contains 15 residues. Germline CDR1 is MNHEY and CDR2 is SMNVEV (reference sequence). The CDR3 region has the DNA TGTGCCAGCAGTTTGGGGGCGGGGAGCTCCTACGAGCAGTACTTC. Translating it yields CASSLGAGSSYEQYF.

CDR3 sequence reads: CASSQVGSSHEQYF. The CDR3 DNA reads as TGCGCCAGCAGCCAAGTTGGTTCTAGCCACGAGCAGTACTTC. The chain uses TRBV4-1 and TRBJ2-7, with D perhaps TRBD2 (5 bases). Trimming took off 1 base at V and 5 bases at J, with 12 bases between the two ends. Germline values: CDR1 MGHRA, CDR2 YSYEKL. This CDR3 comprises 14 residues.

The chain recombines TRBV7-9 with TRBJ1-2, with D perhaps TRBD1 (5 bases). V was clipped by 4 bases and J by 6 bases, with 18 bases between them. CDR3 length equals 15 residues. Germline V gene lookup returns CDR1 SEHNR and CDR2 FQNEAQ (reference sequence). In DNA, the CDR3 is TGTGCCAGCAGCTATAGCTTGTCAGGGTCGAATGGCTACACCTTC. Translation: CASSYSLSGSNGYTF.

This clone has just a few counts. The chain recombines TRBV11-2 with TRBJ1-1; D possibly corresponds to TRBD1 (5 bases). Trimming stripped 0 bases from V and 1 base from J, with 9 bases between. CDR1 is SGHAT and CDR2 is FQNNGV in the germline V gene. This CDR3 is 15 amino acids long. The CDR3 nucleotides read TGTGCCAGCAGCTTAGATAGGGGCGCGAACACTGAAGCTTTCTTT. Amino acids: CASSLDRGANTEAFF.

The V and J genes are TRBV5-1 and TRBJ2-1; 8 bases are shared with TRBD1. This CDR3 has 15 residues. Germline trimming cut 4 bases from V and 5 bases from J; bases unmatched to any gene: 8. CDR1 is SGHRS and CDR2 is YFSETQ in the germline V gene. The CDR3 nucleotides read TGCGCCAGCAGCCTCGGACAGGGAGTACACAATGAGCAGTTCTTC. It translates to CASSLGQGVHNEQFF.

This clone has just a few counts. The CDR3 spells CASSLNAGDSGQETQYF. CDR3 nucleotide sequence: TGTGCCAGCAGCTTAAATGCCGGGGACAGTGGGCAAGAGACCCAGTACTTC. V and J are TRBV7-3 and TRBJ2-5; 7 nucleotides line up with TRBD1. Trimming took 1 base from V and 2 from J; bases not matched to a gene: 10. This CDR3 contains 17 residues. CDR1 is SGHTA, CDR2 FQGTGA, per germline.

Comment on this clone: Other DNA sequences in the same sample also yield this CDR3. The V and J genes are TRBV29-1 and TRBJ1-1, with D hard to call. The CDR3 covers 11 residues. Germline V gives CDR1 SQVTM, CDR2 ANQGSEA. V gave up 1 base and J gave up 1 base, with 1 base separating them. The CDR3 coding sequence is TGCAGCGTTGAAGGGAACACTGAAGCTTTCTTT. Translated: CSVEGNTEAFF.